Following are 6 T cell receptor beta chains from one sample sequenced in a study of blood T cell repertoires in COVID-19 (TCRdb year 2020). The library was generated by the immunoSEQ multiplex PCR assay. What TCRdb holds here is the immuneACCESS table cut down to in-frame rearrangements. Part of the clones is not present; checked against another copy, under half of the missing clones reflect an unresolved V gene, and the others are unexplained. Present in this sample are roughly 220,000 clones, approximately 84% of which were seen just once. More than 5.5% of the sample comes from the top ten. Source material: peripheral blood. The origin of the receptors is a man older than 75 with acute or convalescent COVID-19.

The gene calls are TRBV25-1 and TRBJ1-2; 11 bases fit TRBD1. V shed 3 bases and J 8 bases; nucleotides not matched to a gene: 8. Germline V gene data show CDR1 as MGHDK and CDR2 as SYGVNS. This CDR3 region has 15 residues. The CDR3 is CASSDLGQGAWGYTF. DNA of the CDR3: TGTGCCAGCAGTGATCTAGGACAGGGGGCGTGGGGCTACACCTTC.

This chain uses TRBV19 with TRBJ1-1; 7 nucleotides agree with TRBD1. Trimming removed 3 bases from V and 7 bases from J; junction bases left unmatched: 5. Germline V gene data show CDR1 as LNHDA and CDR2 as SQIVND (reference sequence). The CDR3 has 13 amino acids. In nucleotides, the CDR3 is TGTGCCAGTAGTATTGCGCAGGGGGGTGAAGCTTTCTTT. Its translation is CASSIAQGGEAFF.

This sequence joins TRBV30 and TRBJ2-2; the D gene is possibly TRBD2 (6 bases). Germline V gene data show CDR1 as GTSNPN and CDR2 as SVGIG (reference sequence). The CDR3 runs 14 residues. V dropped 3 bases and J dropped 6 bases, with 14 bases sitting between them. The CDR3 nucleotides read TGTGCCTGGAGAACGCAGGGAGGTGCCGGGGAGCTGTTTTTT. Amino acid sequence: CAWRTQGGAGELFF.

The sample holds a few counts of this clone. This chain links TRBV14 with TRBJ2-1, with TRBD1 as a possible D gene (7 bases). Trimming removed 0 bases at V and 2 bases at J, with 11 bases between. Germline values: CDR1 SGHDN, CDR2 FVKESK. There are 16 residues in the CDR3. The CDR3 DNA sequence: TGTGCCAGCAGCCAAGACGGCGGGACAGCCTACAATGAGCAGTTCTTC. It translates to CASSQDGGTAYNEQFF.

The chain is built from TRBV21-1 and TRBJ2-7; the table gives TRBD1 as D, unverified against the DNA. TRBV21-1 is a pseudogene. This CDR3 has 15 residues. The CDR3 region is CASKARDRISYEQYV. CDR3 DNA: TGTGCCAGCAAGGCAAGGGACAGAATTTCCTACGAGCAGTACGTC.

J is TRBJ1-1 and V is TRBV28; 8 nucleotides align to TRBD1. CDR3 size: 16 residues. Germline CDR1 reads MDHEN; CDR2 reads SYDVKM. Unmatched junction bases numbered 10, after V lost 4 bases and J lost 3 bases. The CDR3 region has the DNA TGTGCCAGCAGTTCACCAGGGGGCAACCTCCACACTGAAGCTTTCTTT. It yields the protein CASSSPGGNLHTEAFF.